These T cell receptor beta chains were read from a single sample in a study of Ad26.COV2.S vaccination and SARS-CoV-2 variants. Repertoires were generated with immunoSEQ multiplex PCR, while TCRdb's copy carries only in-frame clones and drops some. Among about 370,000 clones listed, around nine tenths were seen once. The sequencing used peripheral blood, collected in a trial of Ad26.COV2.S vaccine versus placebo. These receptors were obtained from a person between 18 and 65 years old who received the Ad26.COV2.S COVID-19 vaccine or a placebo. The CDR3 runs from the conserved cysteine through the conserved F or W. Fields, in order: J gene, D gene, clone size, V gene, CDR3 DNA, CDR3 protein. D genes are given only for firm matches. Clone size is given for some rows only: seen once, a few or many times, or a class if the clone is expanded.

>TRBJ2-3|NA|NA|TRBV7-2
TGTGCCAGCAGCTTAAGGGGGGTTACCACAGATACGCAGTATTTT
CASSLRGVTTDTQYF
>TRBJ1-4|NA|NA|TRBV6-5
TGTGCCAGCAGCCTCGAGGGGGGTAATGAAAAACTGTTTTTT
CASSLEGGNEKLFF
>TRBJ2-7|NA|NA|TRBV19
TGTGCCAGTAGCTCCGGGACGGAACTGAGCGAGCAGTACTTC
CASSSGTELSEQYF
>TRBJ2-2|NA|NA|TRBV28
TGTGCCAGCAGTCTAAATACCGGGGAGCTGTTTTTT
CASSLNTGELFF
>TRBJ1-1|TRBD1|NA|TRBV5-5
TGTGCCAGCAGCTCAGGGGGCCTTACTGAAGCTTTCTTT
CASSSGGLTEAFF
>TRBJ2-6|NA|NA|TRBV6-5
TGTGCCACAAGGGGGGTCTCTGGGGCCAACGTCCTGACTTTC
CATRGVSGANVLTF
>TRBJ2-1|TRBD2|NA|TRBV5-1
TGCGCCAGCAGCTTGGTGGCGGGAGTTGGTTACAATGAGCAGTTCTTC
CASSLVAGVGYNEQFF
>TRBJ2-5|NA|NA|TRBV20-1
TGCAGTGCTGCCCAAGAGACCCAGTACTTC
CSAAQETQYF
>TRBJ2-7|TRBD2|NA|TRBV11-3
TGTGCCAGCAGCTTAGCCGGTGGGGGACTAGCGGGACGCGAGCAGTACTTC
CASSLAGGGLAGREQYF
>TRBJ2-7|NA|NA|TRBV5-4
TGTGCCAGCAGTTTGAAAGGGGGTGGCTCCTACGAGCAGTACTTC
CASSLKGGGSYEQYF
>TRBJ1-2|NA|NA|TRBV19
TGTGCCAGTAGTATAGATCTTGGCAACAACTATGGCTACACCTTC
CASSIDLGNNYGYTF
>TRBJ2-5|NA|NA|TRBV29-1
TGCAGCGTTGAGCTTAATATCGGGGGTAGGGAGACCCAGTACTTC
CSVELNIGGRETQYF
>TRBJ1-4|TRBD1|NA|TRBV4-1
TGCGCCAGCAGCCAATACCACAGGGGTAATGAAAAACTGTTTTTT
CASSQYHRGNEKLFF
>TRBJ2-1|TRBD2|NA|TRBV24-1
TGTGCCACCAGTGATTGGACTAGCGGTCTCAATGAGCAGTTCTTC
CATSDWTSGLNEQFF
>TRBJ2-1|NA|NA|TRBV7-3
TGTGCCAGCAGCTTAAGAGGGGAAGGTGAGCAGTTCTTC
CASSLRGEGEQFF
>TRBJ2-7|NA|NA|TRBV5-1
TGCGCCAGCAGCTCCGGAAACAGGGCTCCAACCTACGAGCAGTACTTC
CASSSGNRAPTYEQYF
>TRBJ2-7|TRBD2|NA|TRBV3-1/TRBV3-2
TGTGCCAGCAGCCAAGCGGCGGGAGGTCTTTCGTACGAGCAGTACTTC
CASSQAAGGLSYEQYF
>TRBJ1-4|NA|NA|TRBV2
TGTGCCAGCAGTACAGAGATAACTAATGAAAAACTGTTTTTT
CASSTEITNEKLFF
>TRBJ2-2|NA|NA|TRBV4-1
TGCGCCAGCAGCCAAGGGTTGGGGGCCGGGGAGCTGTTTTTT
CASSQGLGAGELFF
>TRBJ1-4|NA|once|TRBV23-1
TGCGCCAGCCCCCCGGGCTGGGCAACTAATGAAAAACTGTTTTTT
CASPPGWATNEKLFF
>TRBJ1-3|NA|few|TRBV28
TGTGCCAGCAGACACAGGTCTGGAAACACCATATATTTT
CASRHRSGNTIYF
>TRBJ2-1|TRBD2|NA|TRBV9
TGTGCCAGCAGCCACGGGGGGATGGGCAATGAGCAGTTCTTC
CASSHGGMGNEQFF
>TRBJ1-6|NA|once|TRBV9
TGTGCCAGCAGCGGACACTATAATTCACCCCTCCACTTT
CASSGHYNSPLHF
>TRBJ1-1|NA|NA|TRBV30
TGTGCCTGGCTTAAGGCTGGGCCAGGGGATGAAGCTTTCTTT
CAWLKAGPGDEAFF
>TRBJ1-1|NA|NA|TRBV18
TGTGCCAGCTCACCGGGACACCCGAACACTGAAGCTTTCTTT
CASSPGHPNTEAFF
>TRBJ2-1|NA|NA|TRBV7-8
TGTGCCAGCAGCTTAGGGAGAGCCCTATACAATGAGCAGTTCTTC
CASSLGRALYNEQFF
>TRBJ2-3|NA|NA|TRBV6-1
TGTGCCAGCAGTGACACAGATACGCAGTATTTT
CASSDTDTQYF
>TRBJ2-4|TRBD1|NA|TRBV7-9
TGTGCCAGCAGCCCCCGCCAGTCGACAGGGGGAGCCAAAAACATTCAGTACTTC
CASSPRQSTGGAKNIQYF
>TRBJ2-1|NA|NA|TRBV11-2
TGTGCCAGCAGCCCAAGTTGGACTACGGGCAATGAGCAGTTCTTC
CASSPSWTTGNEQFF
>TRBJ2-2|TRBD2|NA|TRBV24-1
TGTGCCACCAGTGATTTAGGTCGGGCTAGCGGGAAATGGAACGGGGAGCTGTTTTTT
CATSDLGRASGKWNGELFF
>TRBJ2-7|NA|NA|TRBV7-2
TGTGCCAGCAGCCCCGACCTAGAGAGCTCCTACGAGCAGTACTTC
CASSPDLESSYEQYF
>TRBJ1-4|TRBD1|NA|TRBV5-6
TGTGCCAGCACGACCACTCCCAGGGGGAAAGACGGCGAAAAACTGTTTTTT
CASTTTPRGKDGEKLFF
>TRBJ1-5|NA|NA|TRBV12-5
TGTGCTAGTGGCGCCCCCGGGGTTACCCTTAGCAATCAGCCCCAGCATTTT
CASGAPGVTLSNQPQHF